The clone carrying this T cell receptor beta chain was detected only a few times. The antigen is undetermined. TCRdb itself ran the 5' RACE reads through MiXCR, one entry per CDR3 protein. The sample shows fewer than 550,000 distinct CDR3 sequences, roughly an eighth of them seen only once. Per germline, CDR1 LGHDT and CDR2 YNNKEL (reference sequence). Trimming cost V 0 bases and J 4 bases; bases outside gene matches: 19. This CDR3 contains 22 residues. With no exceptions, donors were healthy Caucasians. The data belong to a study of identical twins. Findings and caveats of the study: Alpha sequences that were out-of-frame and twin-shared showed an excess of low generation probability. The authors drew conclusions from cross-sectional statistical analysis rather than following the same donors. Whereas memory repertoires showed no such difference, abundant cord blood beta clonotypes carried fewer insertions.

The same sample was also studied in work on yellow fever vaccine responses in identical twins.

The rearrangement joins TRBV3-1 to TRBJ2-2; 11 bases align to TRBD1. Sequences were obtained from CD4+ T cells sorted from blood. This TCR was recovered from a woman younger than 30 in good health. This CDR3 reads CASSQDGVGDRGFFVGTGELFF. CDR3 bases: TGTGCCAGCAGCCAAGACGGCGTGGGGGACAGGGGGTTCTTTGTGGGCACCGGGGAGCTGTTTTTT.